The rows below give T cell receptor beta chains drawn from one sample of a study of T cell responses to AZD1222 COVID-19 vaccine. The table came from immunoSEQ multiplex PCR; TCRdb's copy has only in-frame clones and leaves some out. Altogether 95,000 to 150,000 clones are present, approximately 89% being singletons, with the ten largest covering approximately 4.8%. This specimen consisted of peripheral blood, obtained on day 0 of AZD1222 vaccination. The receptors were gathered from an adult in good health. Both conserved end residues are part of each CDR3. Fields, in order: clone size, V gene, CDR3 protein. Some rows mark clone size as missing; the rest say once, few, many or name a class of expanded clone.

abundance: -
v_gene: TRBV11-1
CDR3aa: CASSPQGQGMAALHF

abundance: -
v_gene: TRBV28
CDR3aa: CASSRLAGAQPQHF

abundance: -
v_gene: TRBV12-3/TRBV12-4
CDR3aa: CASSLDRGLAFF

abundance: -
v_gene: TRBV25-1
CDR3aa: CASSHRGGGGTAYEQYF

abundance: -
v_gene: TRBV19
CDR3aa: CASSMSLGSQSSGNTIYF

abundance: -
v_gene: TRBV19
CDR3aa: CARGFRFSYNEQFF

abundance: -
v_gene: TRBV28
CDR3aa: CASSPQRGGQETQYF

abundance: -
v_gene: TRBV19
CDR3aa: CASSAEGISGANVLTF

abundance: -
v_gene: TRBV10-3
CDR3aa: CAISGHWNTEAFF

abundance: -
v_gene: TRBV2
CDR3aa: CASSSYEQYF

abundance: -
v_gene: TRBV12-3/TRBV12-4
CDR3aa: CATGQGAFGYTF

abundance: few
v_gene: TRBV7-6
CDR3aa: CASSPGQGVGTEAFF

abundance: -
v_gene: TRBV5-4
CDR3aa: CASSLARERTQYF

abundance: once
v_gene: TRBV2
CDR3aa: CASSGYGARGNQPQHF

abundance: -
v_gene: TRBV25-1
CDR3aa: CASSGLNTGELFF

abundance: -
v_gene: TRBV2
CDR3aa: CASSDGEVDTEAFF

abundance: -
v_gene: TRBV28
CDR3aa: CASSPQVTYGYTF

abundance: -
v_gene: TRBV4-2
CDR3aa: CASSQGASGETQYF

abundance: -
v_gene: TRBV7-6
CDR3aa: CASSLSSGFLVEQYF

abundance: -
v_gene: TRBV6-5
CDR3aa: CASSWGQALGYTF

abundance: -
v_gene: TRBV14
CDR3aa: CASSLNMGYRNEQFF

abundance: -
v_gene: TRBV15
CDR3aa: CATSRDRKGLVTGETQYF

abundance: few
v_gene: TRBV10-3
CDR3aa: CAISGGGHEQFF

abundance: -
v_gene: TRBV19
CDR3aa: CASSSSGRSYNEQFF

abundance: -
v_gene: TRBV24-1
CDR3aa: CATSETGSEQYF

abundance: -
v_gene: TRBV6-1
CDR3aa: CASSETPFQGNTEAFF

abundance: once
v_gene: TRBV5-1
CDR3aa: CASSRGTNTEAFF

abundance: -
v_gene: TRBV15
CDR3aa: CATSRETSANEKLFF